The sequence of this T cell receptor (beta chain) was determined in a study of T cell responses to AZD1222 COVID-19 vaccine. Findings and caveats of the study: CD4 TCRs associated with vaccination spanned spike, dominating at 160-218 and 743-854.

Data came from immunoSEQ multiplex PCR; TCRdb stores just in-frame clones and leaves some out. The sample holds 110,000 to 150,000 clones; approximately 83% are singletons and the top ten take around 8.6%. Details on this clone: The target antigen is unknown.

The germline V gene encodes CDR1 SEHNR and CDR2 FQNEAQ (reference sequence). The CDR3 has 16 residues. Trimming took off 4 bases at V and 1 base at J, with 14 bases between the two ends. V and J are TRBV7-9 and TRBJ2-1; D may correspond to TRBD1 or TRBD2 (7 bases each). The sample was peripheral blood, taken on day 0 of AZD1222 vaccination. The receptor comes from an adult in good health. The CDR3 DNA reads TGTGCCAGCAGCTCTCCAGGGGGGGGTTCCTACAATGAGCAGTTCTTC. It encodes CASSSPGGGSYNEQFF.